Below, 12 T cell receptor beta chains from the same sample are listed, as sequenced in a study of early T cells in non-severe SARS-CoV-2 infection. TCRdb itself ran the 5' RACE reads through MiXCR, one entry per CDR3 protein. The sample consists of 76,000 or so distinct CDR3 sequences, around 11% of them appearing once. Sequencing input: whole blood. The receptors were gathered from an adult who was a healthcare worker with PCR-confirmed SARS-CoV-2 infection or an uninfected control (not recorded which).

V and J are TRBV11-2 and TRBJ2-1; D gene ambiguous. This CDR3 is 15 amino acids long. CDR1 and CDR2 (germline): SGHAT, FQNNGV. V was trimmed by 3 bases and J by 6 bases, leaving 15 bases between them. The CDR3 DNA follows: TGTGCCAGCAGCTTTTCACATGCCATTACCAATGAGCAGTTCTTC. Encoded protein: CASSFSHAITNEQFF.

The count of this clonotype is one. CDR3 amino acids: CATSRDSGGNQPQHF. The DNA of the CDR3 is TGTGCCACCAGCAGAGATTCTGGGGGCAATCAGCCCCAGCATTTT. This chain connects TRBV15 to TRBJ1-5, with D uncertain. The CDR3 loop spans 15 amino acids. V lost 0 bases to trimming and J lost 2 bases, with 8 bases between them. The V gene's germline CDR1 is LNHNV and CDR2 YYDKDF (reference sequence).

The rearrangement uses TRBV30 and TRBJ1-2; TRBD1 might be the D (6 bases). The V end was cut by 2 bases, the J end by 0 bases, with 10 bases between. The CDR3 extends over 14 amino acids. CDR1 GTSNPN and CDR2 SVGIG come from the germline V gene (reference sequence). CDR3 in DNA: TGTGCCTGGAGTTGGGACAACGCTAACTATGGCTACACCTTC. Encoded protein: CAWSWDNANYGYTF.

This chain connects TRBV20-1 to TRBJ2-7; the D call may be TRBD1 or TRBD2 (7 bases each). V was trimmed by 6 bases and J by 2 bases, leaving 20 bases between them. CDR1 and CDR2 from the germline V gene are DFQATT and SNEGSKA (reference sequence). The CDR3 consists of 15 residues. CDR3 DNA sequence: TGCAGTGCCTTCAGGGGGGGCAGGGGGGCCTACGAGCAGTACTTC. It is translated as CSAFRGGRGAYEQYF.

Ten or more counts support this clonotype. This sequence joins TRBV7-9 and TRBJ2-3; D gene ambiguous. Germline CDR1 reads SEHNR; CDR2 reads FQNEAQ (reference sequence). V was cut by 5 bases and J by 4 bases, with 10 bases left in between. The CDR3 has 13 residues. The CDR3 here is CASSPRGPDTQYF. As DNA, the CDR3 is TGTGCCAGCAGCCCCCGTGGACCAGATACGCAGTATTTT.

The chain has TRBV4-2 and TRBJ2-3, with 8 bases fitting TRBD2. CDR1 is LGHNA and CDR2 is YNFKEQ in the germline V gene. The trim removed 3 bases at V and 4 bases at J, leaving 0 bases unmatched. CDR3 length: 13 amino acids. The CDR3: CASSQGLADTQYF. CDR3 bases: TGTGCCAGCAGCCAGGGACTAGCAGATACGCAGTATTTT.

This clonotype was counted a few times. The CDR3 loop is CASSAGGTGVSGYTF. CDR3 DNA: TGTGCCAGCAGTGCCGGGGGGACAGGGGTTTCTGGCTACACCTTC. This chain connects TRBV12-3 or TRBV12-4 to TRBJ1-2, with 10 bases lining up with TRBD1. Unmatched junction bases numbered 10, after V lost 5 bases and J lost 7 bases. The length of the CDR3 is 15 residues.

This clonotype was counted many times. This chain uses TRBV7-9 with TRBJ1-1; 8 bases map to TRBD1. This CDR3 has 19 amino acids. V lost 1 base to trimming and J lost 2 bases; unmatched junction nucleotides: 15. CDR1 SEHNR and CDR2 FQNEAQ come from the germline V gene (reference sequence). CDR3 coding DNA: TGTGCCAGCAGCTTAGTATTACCTGGACAGGGTGGCGGAAACACTGAAGCTTTCTTT. It specifies CASSLVLPGQGGGNTEAFF.

The chain recombines TRBV12-3 or TRBV12-4 with TRBJ1-6, with 12 positions matching TRBD1. After removal of 5 bases from V and 10 bases from J, the junction contained 6 bases not matched to a gene. This CDR3 spans 15 amino acids. The CDR3 DNA reads as TGTGCCAGCAGTCTAGAGGGACAGGGGGCCTCACCCCTCCACTTT. This codes for CASSLEGQGASPLHF.

This clonotype was counted a few times. The genes are TRBV5-5 and TRBJ2-3; possibly TRBD1 or TRBD2 for D (5 bases each). The CDR3 runs to 15 residues. Germline assignment: CDR1 SGHKS and CDR2 YYEKEE (reference sequence). Trimming took off 7 bases at V and 1 base at J, with 16 bases between the two ends. The CDR3 DNA reads TGTGCCAGCGGGGGAGTCGGCGGCCGCACAGATACGCAGTATTTT. It specifies CASGGVGGRTDTQYF.

This clonotype was observed a few times. The genes are TRBV20-1 and TRBJ1-1, with 10 bases fitting TRBD1. The V segment lost 0 bases and the J segment 4 bases; nucleotides outside the gene matches: 5. The CDR3 sequence is 15 residues long. Looked up from germline, CDR1 is DFQATT and CDR2 is SNEGSKA (reference sequence). The chain's CDR3 is CSARDPGQGGTEAFF. The CDR3 nucleotides are TGCAGTGCTAGAGATCCCGGACAGGGGGGCACTGAAGCTTTCTTT.

This clonotype came up a few times. This chain uses TRBV4-3 with TRBJ1-6; D not certain. CDR3 length equals 16 residues. V was trimmed by 1 base and J by 0 bases, leaving 7 bases between them. From germline, CDR1 is LGHNA and CDR2 YSLEER. The CDR3 protein is CASSQGRNSYNSPLHF. The CDR3 region has the DNA TGCGCCAGCAGCCAAGGGAGAAACTCCTATAATTCACCCCTCCACTTT.